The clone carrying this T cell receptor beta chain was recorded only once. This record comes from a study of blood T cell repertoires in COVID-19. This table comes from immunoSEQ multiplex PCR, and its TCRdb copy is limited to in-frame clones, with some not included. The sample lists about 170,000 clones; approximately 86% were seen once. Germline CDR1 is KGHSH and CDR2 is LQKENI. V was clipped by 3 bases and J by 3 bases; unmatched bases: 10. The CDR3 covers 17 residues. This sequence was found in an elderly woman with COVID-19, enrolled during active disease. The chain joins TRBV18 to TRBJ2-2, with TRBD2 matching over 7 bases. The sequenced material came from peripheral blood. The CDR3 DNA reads TGTGCCAGCTCACCTCCCATGGGCGGGGGAGACACCGGGGAGCTGTTTTTT. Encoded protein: CASSPPMGGGDTGELFF.